Given below is one T cell receptor (beta chain) in context. Its antigen is undetermined. The data derive from a study of cytomegalovirus exposure and HLA in healthy donors. Overall study: HLA-typed donors contributed 65 million to 95 million unique TCRs, which were held in an early data release. Study results and caveats: The presence/absence work took it that sequencing depth was about the same across donors. Several of the most significant clusters appeared, in a later analysis, to be linked to common viral pathogens. The study dropped some indistinguishable V segments, TRBV6-2 and TRBV6-3 among them.

The PCR ran on 60 Vbeta and 13 Jbeta primers. Produced via immunoSEQ multiplex PCR; TCRdb's table is partial and in-frame only. This table has more than 150,000 clones, roughly 77% appearing once. V shed 1 base and J shed 4 bases, with 13 bases lying between them. CDR1 is SQVTM, CDR2 ANQGSEA, per germline. The CDR3 loop spans 14 amino acids. The rearrangement links TRBV29-1 to TRBJ1-2; no firm D call. Material for sequencing was PBMCs. The clonotype originates from a woman aged 25 to 45 in good health and CMV-seropositive. The DNA for the CDR3 is TGCAGCGTTGAAGGCTGGGCCGCCGGCTATGGCTACACCTTC. As protein: CSVEGWAAGYGYTF.